Reported below is one TCR beta chain. Clones were read by immunoSEQ multiplex PCR, and TCRdb kept only the in-frame ones, dropping some. The data show about 120,000 clones, about 87% seen once. The sample originates from a study of control samples from healthy donors and cancer patients. The CDR3 length is 15 residues. V lost 2 bases and J lost 7, with 15 bases in between. Per germline, CDR1 SGHTA and CDR2 FQGTGA. This chain links TRBV7-3 with TRBJ2-1; D may be TRBD1 or TRBD2 (5 bases each). The sequenced sample was blood. The TCR comes from a man aged 35-49 years in good health. The CDR3 region has the DNA TGTGCCAGCAGCTTACTTGGGGGTGCCTTGAATGAGCAGTTCTTC. This gives the protein CASSLLGGALNEQFF.